These 8 T cell receptor beta chains were all obtained from the same sample, sequenced in a study of cytomegalovirus exposure and HLA in healthy donors. 60 Vbeta and 13 Jbeta primers were used in PCR. Sequencing used immunoSEQ multiplex PCR; TCRdb keeps in-frame clones, though not all of them. This sample yields approximately 140,000 clones, of which 70% to 85% are seen a single time; about 2.9% belongs to the top ten. The sequenced sample consisted of PBMCs. The receptors here all came from a boy aged 2 to 9 in good health and CMV-seronegative.

The chain couples TRBV27 to TRBJ1-1; no clear D gene. V was clipped by 1 base and J by 1 base, with 19 bases between them. Germline V gene lookup returns CDR1 MNHEY and CDR2 SMNVEV (reference sequence). The CDR3 is 18 residues long. The CDR3 is CASSLYLFDWEGNTEAFF. The CDR3 nucleotides read TGTGCCAGCAGTTTATACCTGTTTGACTGGGAGGGGAACACTGAAGCTTTCTTT.

This clone was seen a handful of times. CDR3: CASSHLAGGYTGELFF. CDR3 nucleotide sequence: TGTGCCAGCAGCCATCTAGCGGGGGGCTACACCGGGGAGCTGTTTTTT. This rearrangement joins TRBV11-3 to TRBJ2-2; 11 bases match TRBD2. The CDR3 consists of 16 residues. The J segment lost 3 bases and the V segment lost 5 bases, leaving 5 bases of the junction unmatched. Germline values: CDR1 SGHNT, CDR2 YENEEA.

The chain has TRBV5-1 and TRBJ1-2, with D tentatively TRBD1 (5 bases). Germline CDR1 reads SGHRS; CDR2 reads YFSETQ. CDR3 size: 15 residues. Between the trimmed V and J ends, which lost 3 bases and 3 bases, there was a span of 15 bases. The CDR3 DNA reads TGCGCCAGCAGCTGGTGGGGGGAAATGGACTATGGCTACACCTTC. As protein: CASSWWGEMDYGYTF.

The chain is built from TRBV13 and TRBJ2-5; a possible D gene is TRBD2 (7 bases). V was pared by 1 base and J by 5 bases, with 17 bases between. The CDR3 runs 16 residues. Germline V gene sequence: CDR1 PRHDT, CDR2 FYEKMQ (reference sequence). The CDR3 DNA follows: TGTGCCAGCAGCTTAGTATGGGGGGGCGGGGCGGAGACCCAGTACTTC. Encoded protein: CASSLVWGGGAETQYF. The full variable domain, its missing parts supplied by reference TRBV13 and TRBJ2-5, is AAGVIQSPRHLIKEKRETATLKCYPIPRHDTVYWYQQGPGQDPQFLISFYEKMQSDKGSIPDRFSAQQFSDYHSELNMSSLELGDSALYFCASSLVWGGGAETQYFGPGTRLLVL.

The chain combines TRBV7-2 with TRBJ2-1, with TRBD2 identical over 10 bases. CDR1 is SGHTA, CDR2 FQGNSA, per germline. Trimming took 5 bases from V and 5 from J; bases not matched to a gene: 6. CDR3 length: 15 amino acids. CDR3 region: CASSPTSGVHNEQFF. CDR3 bases: TGTGCCAGCAGCCCCACTAGCGGGGTCCACAATGAGCAGTTCTTC. Full variable domain (outside the CDR3, taken from reference TRBV7-2 and TRBJ2-1): GAGVSQSPSNKVTEKGKDVELRCDPISGHTALYWYRQSLGQGLEFLIYFQGNSAPDKSGLPSDRFSAERTGGSVSTLTIQRTQQEDSAVYLCASSPTSGVHNEQFFGPGTRLTVL.

A single count supports this clone. The V gene is TRBV12-5, the J gene TRBJ1-1; tentative D call: TRBD1 (6 bases). Trimming left V 3 bases short and J 1 base short, with 18 bases between. The CDR3 is made up of 17 amino acids. The germline V gene encodes CDR1 LGHNT and CDR2 FRNRAP. CDR3: CASGFSTGTGQNTEAFF. In nucleotides, the CDR3 is TGTGCTAGTGGTTTCTCGACTGGGACGGGACAGAACACTGAAGCTTTCTTT.

The gene calls are TRBV27 and TRBJ2-2, with a weak D call TRBD2 (5 bases). The CDR3 has 17 amino acids. The V gene lost 4 bases and the J gene lost 4 bases, with 19 bases spanning the gap. Germline V gene sequence: CDR1 MNHEY, CDR2 SMNVEV (reference sequence). CDR3 nucleotide sequence: TGTGCCAGCAGTTCCCCCAAATTGCGGGTCGGCACCGGGGAGCTGTTTTTT. Amino acid sequence: CASSSPKLRVGTGELFF.

The chain's CDR3 is CASSPTRGGSGDGYTF. CDR3 in DNA: TGTGCCAGCAGCCCCACAAGGGGTGGCAGCGGGGATGGCTACACCTTC. This sequence joins TRBV13 and TRBJ1-2; D possibly corresponds to TRBD1 (5 bases). The germline CDR1 and CDR2 sequences are PRHDT and FYEKMQ (reference sequence). The CDR3 covers 16 residues. V shed 5 bases and J shed 6 bases, with 22 bases lying between them.